This T cell receptor beta chain was documented in a study of regulatory T cells in long-lasting Graves disease. On the study more broadly: Over 5 years of antithyroid drugs plus positive TSH receptor antibodies defined persistent Graves' disease.

General observations from the study: Persistent Graves' patients showed reduced TCR diversity versus newly diagnosed patients.

The CDR3 runs to 15 residues. Per the germline V gene, CDR1 is KGHSH and CDR2 is LQKENI. Between the trimmed V and J ends, which lost 6 bases and 8 bases, there was a span of 22 bases. Investigators prepared the TCR beta libraries by applying iRepertoire HTBI primers and Arm-PCR of CDR3 regions. Each CDR3 protein is one row after TCRdb ran MiXCR on the multiplex PCR reads. The table shows about 400,000 distinct CDR3 sequences, with less than 25% occurring only once. Time point here: persistent/refractory GD, antithyroid drugs over 5 years with positive TRAb. RNA isolated from PBMCs was used to make the TCR library. A note on this clonotype: No antigen is known for it.

This sequence joins TRBV18 and TRBJ1-2, with D unresolved. The receptor was derived from a female donor with Graves disease. The sequencing here drew on peripheral blood mononuclear cells (PBMCs), taken when the disease was refractory, from a patient treated with antithyroid drugs. CDR3 sequence (DNA): TGTGCCAGCTCCCCGCGGGAGGAATTTCTCGGAGGCTACACCTTC. Residues: CASSPREEFLGGYTF. Combining the CDR3 with reference TRBV18 and TRBJ1-2 gives the whole variable domain NAGVMQNPRHLVRRRGQEARLRCSPMKGHSHVYWYRQLPEEGLKFMVYLQKENIIDESGMPKERFSAEFPKEGPSILRIQQVVRGDSAAYFCASSPREEFLGGYTFGSGTRLTVV.